This entry lists 22 T cell receptor beta chains sequenced from one sample in a study of cytomegalovirus exposure and HLA in healthy donors. Amplification used 60 Vbeta primers and 13 Jbeta primers. TCRdb keeps only in-frame clones here, not all; method: immunoSEQ multiplex PCR. This sample yields under 200,000 clones, of which about 86% are seen a single time; around 0.34% belongs to the top ten. The specimen was PBMCs. The source of these receptors is a woman aged 25-40 years in good health and CMV-seronegative.

The V gene is TRBV28, the J gene TRBJ2-7, with D perhaps matching TRBD1 (6 bases). Looked up from germline, CDR1 is MDHEN and CDR2 is SYDVKM. The CDR3 contains 13 residues. V lost 3 bases, J lost 3 bases, and 9 bases lay in between. CDR3 residues: CASSLDSYYEQYF. CDR3 DNA sequence: TGTGCCAGCAGTTTGGACAGCTACTACGAGCAGTACTTC.

In this sample, this clone turned up a few times. The chain uses TRBV5-4 and TRBJ1-1; the D is unclear. The V end was cut by 0 bases, the J end by 6 bases, with 9 bases between. CDR1 is SGHNT, CDR2 YYREEE, per germline (reference sequence). The length of the CDR3 is 13 residues. The CDR3 nucleotides read TGTGCCAGCAGCTTGGGCGTGGGCGCTGAAGCTTTCTTT. Translated, it gives CASSLGVGAEAFF.

This chain connects TRBV15 to TRBJ1-5, with 11 nucleotides matching TRBD1. Germline lookup yields CDR1 LNHNV and CDR2 YYDKDF (reference sequence). The V gene end was trimmed by 0 bases and the J gene end by 5 bases; junction bases not matched to a gene: 6. This CDR3 region has 17 residues. The CDR3 here is CATSRDLRTGGHQPQHF. The CDR3 DNA sequence: TGTGCCACCAGCAGAGATCTCAGGACAGGGGGCCATCAGCCCCAGCATTTT.

The chain couples TRBV6-1 to TRBJ1-3; a possible D gene is TRBD1 (6 bases). V was cut by 8 bases and J by 4 bases, with 12 bases left in between. This CDR3 has 13 residues. Germline CDR1 reads MNHNS; CDR2 reads SASEGT. For the CDR3, the DNA is TGTGCCAGCCTTGGACAGAGGGGAAACACCATATATTTT. Protein product: CASLGQRGNTIYF.

The rearrangement joins TRBV12-2 to TRBJ1-5; the table's D gene call, TRBD1, was not cross checked with the DNA. TRBV12-2 is classified as a pseudogene. CDR3 length equals 17 residues. CDR3 amino acids: CASRLPVDIFRYQPQHF. DNA for the CDR3: TGTGCAAGTCGCTTACCCGTCGACATATTCCGATATCAGCCCCAGCATTTT.

V is TRBV5-8 and J is TRBJ1-2; the D is unclear. Looked up from germline, CDR1 is SGHTS and CDR2 is YDEGEE. CDR3 size: 12 residues. The V end was cut by 4 bases, the J end by 7 bases, with 11 bases between. CDR3 sequence (DNA): TGTGCCAGCAGCCTACTCTTCGGTGGCTACACCTTC. Translated: CASSLLFGGYTF. The entire variable domain, with the rest obtained from reference TRBV5-8 and TRBJ1-2, is as follows: EAGVTQSPTHLIKTRGQQATLRCSPISGHTSVYWYQQALGLGLQFLLWYDEGEERNRGNFPPRFSGRQFPNYSSELNVNALELEDSALYLCASSLLFGGYTFGSGTRLTVV.

The chain uses TRBV28 and TRBJ1-4; 8 positions match TRBD1. CDR3 length: 16 amino acids. Germline V gene data show CDR1 as MDHEN and CDR2 as SYDVKM. The junction had 7 bases not matched to a gene; V was cut back by 5 bases and J by 2 bases. CDR3 in DNA: TGTGCCAGCAGTCCTCATCAGGGGGCCACTAATGAAAAACTGTTTTTT. Amino acid sequence: CASSPHQGATNEKLFF.

This clone has a single count. This chain joins TRBV9 and TRBJ2-7; TRBD2 matches 7 bases. J lost 3 bases, V lost 4 bases, and 13 bases had no gene match. Germline loops: CDR1 SGDLS, CDR2 YYNGEE. The CDR3 runs to 16 residues. CDR3 sequence reads: CASSSGRAKAIYEQYF. The CDR3 DNA follows: TGTGCCAGCAGCTCAGGGAGGGCTAAGGCAATCTACGAGCAGTACTTC. Full variable domain (remainder filled in from reference TRBV9 and TRBJ2-7): DSGVTQTPKHLITATGQRVTLRCSPRSGDLSVYWYQQSLDQGLQFLIQYYNGEERAKGNILERFSAQQFPDLHSELNLSSLELGDSALYFCASSSGRAKAIYEQYFGPGTRLTVT.

A remark on this clone: Compared with germline, one end of the junction differs, possibly owing to a read error. This chain joins TRBV7-7 and TRBJ2-3; D uncertain. Germline-derived CDR1 and CDR2 are SSHAT and FNYEAQ (reference sequence). The CDR3 is made up of 13 amino acids. The CDR3 loop reads CASSHTGADTQYF. The CDR3 coding sequence is TGTGCTAGCAGTCACACTGGAGCAGATACGCAGTATTTT.

V gene TRBV6-1 combines with J gene TRBJ2-7; 9 nucleotides align to TRBD1. The CDR3 has 15 amino acids. V was clipped by 2 bases and J by 4 bases; unmatched bases: 6. The V gene's germline CDR1 is MNHNS and CDR2 SASEGT. CDR3 sequence (DNA): TGTGCCAGCAGTGAAACCGACAGGGGGTGGTACGAGCAGTACTTC. Its translation is CASSETDRGWYEQYF.

The CDR3 here is CASSYARDRPTNEQFF. As DNA, the CDR3 is TGCGCCAGCTCCTACGCCCGGGACAGGCCAACCAATGAGCAGTTCTTC. The chain uses TRBV4-1 and TRBJ2-1, with TRBD1 identical over 8 bases. The CDR3 runs to 16 residues. The germline gives CDR1 MGHRA, CDR2 YSYEKL. J was trimmed by 6 bases and V by 8 bases; bases with no gene match: 15.

The rearrangement joins TRBV18 to TRBJ2-1; perhaps TRBD1 as D (6 bases). Trimming took off 1 base at V and 1 base at J, with 11 bases between the two ends. This CDR3 has 16 amino acids. Per germline, CDR1 KGHSH and CDR2 LQKENI. Here the CDR3 reads CASSPLLGGSYNEQFF. The CDR3 coding sequence is TGTGCCAGCTCACCACTTTTAGGGGGATCCTACAATGAGCAGTTCTTC.

The V gene is TRBV6-5, the J gene TRBJ1-3; D call uncertain. Germline CDR1 reads MNHEY; CDR2 reads SVGAGI. The CDR3 runs 11 residues. V lost 7 bases and J 3 bases, leaving 4 bases between the germline ends. CDR3 region: CASTGGNTIYF. CDR3 nucleotide sequence: TGTGCCAGCACCGGTGGAAACACCATATATTTT.

A few counts support this clone. This chain connects TRBV7-8 to TRBJ2-7; D unclear. There are 15 residues in the CDR3. Germline V gene lookup returns CDR1 SGHVS and CDR2 FQNEAQ. V was clipped by 1 base and J by 2 bases, with 12 bases between them. CDR3 in DNA: TGTGCCAGCAGCTTAGAGTCCCGTCCGGCCTACGAGCAGTACTTC. Protein sequence: CASSLESRPAYEQYF.

This clone appeared once. DNA of the CDR3: TGCAGCGTTGAGTTTTCAAACTCCTACGAGCAGTACTTC. This sequence encodes CSVEFSNSYEQYF. V gene TRBV29-1 combines with J gene TRBJ2-7; unclear D gene. V was trimmed by 3 bases and J by 0 bases, leaving 9 bases between them. CDR1 is SQVTM, CDR2 ANQGSEA, per germline. CDR3 length: 13 residues.

The chain couples TRBV19 to TRBJ2-4; 10 nucleotides align to TRBD2. The junction had 5 bases not matched to a gene; V was cut back by 7 bases and J by 2 bases. This CDR3 is built from 15 residues. Germline V gene sequence: CDR1 LNHDA, CDR2 SQIVND (reference sequence). The CDR3 region has the DNA TGTGCCAGTAATACGGGACTAGCGCCCAAAAACATTCAGTACTTC. This sequence encodes CASNTGLAPKNIQYF.

In this sample, this clone turned up once. The chain carries TRBV29-1 and TRBJ2-7, with 8 bases aligning to TRBD1. V lost 1 base to trimming and J lost 6 bases; unmatched junction nucleotides: 11. The CDR3 length is 15 residues. From germline, CDR1 is SQVTM and CDR2 ANQGSEA. Here the CDR3 reads CSVEVGQGYVSEQYF. The CDR3 DNA reads TGCAGCGTTGAAGTCGGACAGGGTTATGTCAGCGAGCAGTACTTC.

The gene calls are TRBV2 and TRBJ2-5; D is perhaps TRBD1 (5 bases). The J call may be mistaken, given a closer DNA end match to TRBJ2-7. This CDR3 has 14 residues. In germline, CDR1 is SNHLY, CDR2 FYNNEI. CDR3 sequence reads: CASKAGRESYEQYF. CDR3 nucleotides: TGTGCCAGCAAAGCCGGCAGGGAATCCTACGAGCAGTACTTC.

The CDR3 DNA is TGTGCCAGCAGGGAACTCAGGGGGTCCTCCCTTTATGGCTACACCTTC. It translates to CASRELRGSSLYGYTF. The rearrangement joins TRBV2 to TRBJ1-2, with TRBD1 identical over 7 bases. The CDR3 runs 16 residues. In germline, CDR1 is SNHLY, CDR2 FYNNEI. J gave up 5 bases and V 6 bases, and 15 bases lay outside the gene matches.

The chain employs TRBV28 and TRBJ1-1, with unresolved D. Trimming stripped 5 bases from V and 7 bases from J, with 11 bases between. The germline CDR1 and CDR2 sequences are MDHEN and SYDVKM. This CDR3 has 12 amino acids. Here the CDR3 reads CASSPPSGEAFF. CDR3 bases: TGTGCCAGCAGTCCTCCCTCGGGTGAAGCTTTCTTT. The full variable domain, its missing parts supplied by reference TRBV28 and TRBJ1-1, is DVKVTQSSRYLVKRTGEKVFLECVQDMDHENMFWYRQDPGLGLRLIYFSYDVKMKEKGDIPEGYSVSREKKERFSLILESASTNQTSMYLCASSPPSGEAFFGQGTRLTVV.

V is TRBV7-9 and J is TRBJ2-1; D is ambiguous. V lost 3 bases and J 0 bases, leaving 15 bases between the germline ends. The CDR3 is 17 amino acids. CDR1 SEHNR and CDR2 FQNEAQ come from the germline V gene (reference sequence). Here the CDR3 DNA reads TGTGCCAGCAGCTTTTCTTTCGAGGCCAGCTCCTACAATGAGCAGTTCTTC. It specifies CASSFSFEASSYNEQFF. The full variable domain, its missing parts supplied by reference TRBV7-9 and TRBJ2-1, is DTGVSQNPRHKITKRGQNVTFRCDPISEHNRLYWYRQTLGQGPEFLTYFQNEAQLEKSRLLSDRFSAERPKGSFSTLEIQRTEQGDSAMYLCASSFSFEASSYNEQFFGPGTRLTVL.

This clone was counted a single time. The gene calls are TRBV4-1 and TRBJ2-7; D is perhaps TRBD1 (6 bases). The germline V gene has CDR1 MGHRA and CDR2 YSYEKL. CDR3 length: 15 residues. Trimming cost V 3 bases and J 3 bases, with 15 bases left between them. CDR3 amino acids: CASSHFDRIGYEQYF. CDR3 DNA: TGCGCCAGCAGCCACTTTGACAGGATCGGCTACGAGCAGTACTTC.